This TCR beta chain was sequenced in a study of shared clonotypes between healthy human individuals. This CDR3 spans 13 amino acids. Germline V lookup: CDR1 SGHRS, CDR2 YFSETQ. V was cut by 5 bases and J by 0 bases, with 7 bases left in between. General study results and limits: Naive CD4 clonotypes overlapped across a handful of donors at approximately 5%. Sharing of clonotypes among donors was expected to vary with sequencing depth.

In regard to this clone: Antigen specificity is unknown.

TCRdb keeps only in-frame clones here, not all; method: immunoSEQ multiplex PCR. The sample holds some 630,000 clones, about two thirds seen once. Every donor, a Caucasian adult, lived in Nashville, Tennessee. This TCR derives from a woman in her twenties or thirties in good health. The chain has TRBV5-1 and TRBJ2-3; D gene ambiguous. The sequenced sample consisted of memory CD4+ T cells sorted from blood. Subset denoted: CD45RA-negative fraction. In nucleotides, the CDR3 is TGCGCCAGCAGAGACCCGAGCACAGATACGCAGTATTTT. It specifies CASRDPSTDTQYF.